This T cell receptor (beta chain) was sequenced during a study of T cell repertoires in aging, cancer and after chemotherapy. About the research overall: Over several months to years, re-sampled healthy donor repertoires clearly shared clones. About 8.8 million TCR reads made up the full dataset.

TCR beta rearrangements were amplified from peripheral blood genomic DNA. Whole-study findings and limits: Across the chemotherapy interval, each cancer cohort showed higher median generation probability, suggesting thymic rebound. These repertoire data do not allow conclusions about immunological memory after chemotherapy.

Germline values: CDR1 KGHSH, CDR2 LQKENI. Trimming removed 5 bases at V and 5 bases at J, with 9 bases between. The CDR3 is 12 residues long. Multiplex touch-down PCR with TRB-A/B primers amplified rearranged V-D-J TRB sequences. TCRdb recomputed calls from the multiplex PCR reads with MiXCR, one row per CDR3 protein. The sample gives about 11,000 distinct CDR3 sequences, about 33% of which show up once; about 18% is in the top ten. This clonotype was observed a handful of times. What it binds is not known. V usage is TRBV18 and J usage is TRBJ2-5; D not resolved. The clonotype comes from a human donor in good health. The donor label of this sample is uncertain. Sequences were obtained from blood. The CDR3: CASSADRETQYF. For the CDR3, the DNA is TGTGCCAGCTCAGCTGACCGGGAGACCCAGTACTTC.